Listed here are 22 T cell receptor beta chains from one sample, sequenced in a study of blood T cell repertoires in COVID-19. Sequencing was performed with immunoSEQ multiplex PCR; in TCRdb, only in-frame clones are kept and a portion is missing. Here the sample spans some 200,000 clones, about four fifths being singletons. The sequenced sample consisted of PBMCs or T cells enriched from blood (not recorded which). The receptors were gathered from a woman aged 40-49 years with acute COVID-19.

The J gene is TRBJ2-7, the V gene TRBV2, with 7 bases identical to TRBD2. From germline, CDR1 is SNHLY and CDR2 FYNNEI. CDR3 size: 13 residues. V gave up 5 bases and J gave up 5 bases; unmatched junction bases: 6. The CDR3 spells CASSLAGAHEQYF. The CDR3 DNA is TGTGCCAGCAGTCTCGCGGGAGCCCACGAGCAGTACTTC.

The chain links TRBV6-5 to TRBJ1-1; 7 bases line up with TRBD1. The CDR3 runs 14 residues. Germline V gene lookup returns CDR1 MNHEY and CDR2 SVGAGI. The trim removed 7 bases at V and 0 bases at J, leaving 5 bases unmatched. The CDR3 is CASNSGTVNTEAFF. CDR3 sequence (DNA): TGTGCCAGCAATTCCGGGACAGTGAACACTGAAGCTTTCTTT.

The CDR3 is CASSGGTSLSIQYF. The DNA for the CDR3 is TGTGCCAGCAGCGGCGGGACCAGTTTATCCATTCAGTACTTC. The chain links TRBV9 to TRBJ2-4; D perhaps matches TRBD2 (6 bases). The CDR3 length is 14 residues. Trimming left V 3 bases short and J 9 bases short, with 16 bases between. From germline, CDR1 is SGDLS and CDR2 YYNGEE.

This clone was found a few times. The genes are TRBV7-3 and TRBJ1-2, with 7 bases matching TRBD1. This CDR3 spans 19 amino acids. V lost 8 bases, J lost 4 bases, and 25 bases stayed unmatched. Germline V gene sequence: CDR1 SGHTA, CDR2 FQGTGA. The CDR3 nucleotides read TGTGCCAGCCTCATATATGGTACGAGGGGGCGCTTGTTTGTCTATGGCTACACCTTC. It yields the protein CASLIYGTRGRLFVYGYTF.

The gene calls are TRBV10-3 and TRBJ1-5; TRBD1 aligns across 9 bases. Germline trimming cut 5 bases from V and 5 bases from J; bases unmatched to any gene: 4. Germline V gene data show CDR1 as ENHRY and CDR2 as SYGVKD. This CDR3 spans 14 amino acids. The CDR3: CAISPGQGDQPQHF. For the CDR3, the DNA is TGTGCCATCAGTCCGGGACAGGGCGATCAGCCCCAGCATTTT.

This chain links TRBV2 with TRBJ2-7, with D tentatively TRBD1 (6 bases). The V gene's germline CDR1 is SNHLY and CDR2 FYNNEI. V gave up 6 bases and J gave up 6 bases, with 15 bases separating them. There are 13 residues in the CDR3. The CDR3 region is CASRVQGSGEQYF. CDR3 coding DNA: TGTGCCAGCAGGGTACAGGGTTCTGGCGAGCAGTACTTC.

The chain is built from TRBV7-2 and TRBJ1-3; D is possibly TRBD1 (6 bases). V was clipped by 4 bases and J by 4 bases, with 17 bases between them. The CDR3 sequence is 16 residues long. CDR1 and CDR2 (germline): SGHTA, FQGNSA. The CDR3 DNA follows: TGTGCCAGCAGCTGGCGCGGGGGCGTGGGGGGAAACACCATATATTTT. Residues: CASSWRGGVGGNTIYF.

V usage is TRBV5-5 and J usage is TRBJ2-3, with D unresolved. The germline gives CDR1 SGHKS, CDR2 YYEKEE (reference sequence). V lost 1 base to trimming and J lost 6 bases, with 3 bases between them. The CDR3 length is 11 residues. The CDR3 region is CASSLLDTQYF. In nucleotides, the CDR3 is TGTGCCAGCAGCTTGCTCGATACGCAGTATTTT.

By sample share, this clone is medium-sized. The chain couples TRBV4-1 to TRBJ1-1, with D possibly TRBD1 on 6 matching bases. This CDR3 is built from 11 residues. Germline CDR1 reads MGHRA; CDR2 reads YSYEKL. V was trimmed by 8 bases and J by 8 bases, leaving 12 bases between them. In nucleotides, the CDR3 is TGCGCCAGCGAACAGGGATCCGAAGCTTTCTTT. Translated: CASEQGSEAFF.

The chain has TRBV2 and TRBJ1-2; D uncertain. V lost 7 bases to trimming and J lost 3 bases, with 6 bases between them. The germline V gene encodes CDR1 SNHLY and CDR2 FYNNEI. There are 11 residues in the CDR3. The CDR3 DNA reads TGTGCCAGCACCTTATACTATGGCTACACCTTC. This translates into CASTLYYGYTF.

This clone has just one count. The gene calls are TRBV5-1 and TRBJ2-5; 10 bases line up with TRBD2. V trimming: 4 bases; J trimming: 5 bases; junction bases outside the gene matches: 5. The CDR3 length is 14 residues. Germline V gene lookup returns CDR1 SGHRS and CDR2 YFSETQ. CDR3 nucleotide sequence: TGCGCCAGCAGCCTACTAGCGGGACGGGAGACCCAGTACTTC. As protein: CASSLLAGRETQYF.

J is TRBJ1-1 and V is TRBV5-1; D call uncertain. Deletions cut 0 bases from V and 2 bases from J, with 8 bases between. Germline V gene lookup returns CDR1 SGHRS and CDR2 YFSETQ. This CDR3 has 14 residues. CDR3 bases: TGCGCCAGCAGCTTGGTACACATCAACACTGAAGCTTTCTTT. This sequence encodes CASSLVHINTEAFF.

The chain recombines TRBV9 with TRBJ1-2; D is unclear. This CDR3 region has 14 residues. The germline V gene has CDR1 SGDLS and CDR2 YYNGEE. V was pared by 4 bases and J by 8 bases, with 18 bases between. CDR3 in amino acids: CASSPKIEVSGYTF. The CDR3 DNA follows: TGTGCCAGCAGCCCCAAAATTGAAGTTAGCGGCTACACCTTC.

J is TRBJ2-1 and V is TRBV7-9; tentative D call: TRBD2 (5 bases). V shed 0 bases and J shed 5 bases, with 17 bases lying between them. The CDR3 covers 17 residues. The germline gives CDR1 SEHNR, CDR2 FQNEAQ (reference sequence). Here the CDR3 reads CASSLAYRGKDDNEQFF. The CDR3 DNA is TGTGCCAGCAGCTTAGCCTATCGGGGTAAGGATGACAATGAGCAGTTCTTC.

V is TRBV24-1 and J is TRBJ2-1; the match to TRBD2 covers 7 bases. CDR1 is KGHDR and CDR2 is SFDVKD in the germline V gene. This CDR3 has 16 amino acids. Trimming cost V 4 bases and J 3 bases; bases outside gene matches: 8. CDR3 bases: TGTGCCACCAGTGACCCCAGCGGGGCCCACTACAATGAGCAGTTCTTC. Amino acids: CATSDPSGAHYNEQFF.

This chain links TRBV28 with TRBJ2-3; 16 nucleotides line up with TRBD2. Germline loops: CDR1 MDHEN, CDR2 SYDVKM. The J segment lost 5 bases and the V segment lost 3 bases, leaving 2 bases of the junction unmatched. There are 16 residues in the CDR3. The CDR3 spells CASSLGLAGGIDTQYF. CDR3 in DNA: TGTGCCAGCAGTTTGGGACTAGCGGGAGGGATAGATACGCAGTATTTT.

In this sample, this clone turned up once. The chain is built from TRBV5-1 and TRBJ2-3, with 11 bases identical to TRBD2. J gave up 12 bases and V 4 bases, and 10 bases lay outside the gene matches. Germline-derived CDR1 and CDR2 are SGHRS and YFSETQ. The CDR3 sequence is 14 residues long. CDR3 residues: CASSAGTSGTSQYF. CDR3 in DNA: TGCGCCAGCAGCGCCGGGACTAGCGGTACTTCACAGTATTTT.

CDR3 loop: CASSLEAGGGEQFF. CDR3 DNA sequence: TGTGCCAGCAGCTTAGAGGCGGGAGGCGGTGAGCAGTTCTTC. The chain carries TRBV7-6 and TRBJ2-1; 8 positions agree with TRBD2. Trimming removed 1 base from V and 9 bases from J; junction bases left unmatched: 5. The V gene's germline CDR1 is SGHVS and CDR2 FNYEAQ. The CDR3 totals 14 residues.

In its sample, this clone was seen once. The J gene is TRBJ2-3, the V gene TRBV7-9, with TRBD1 matching 8 bases. CDR1 is SEHNR and CDR2 is FQNEAQ in the germline V gene (reference sequence). CDR3 length: 14 amino acids. V shed 1 base and J 4 bases; nucleotides not matched to a gene: 1. CDR3 bases: TGTGCCAGCAGCTTAGTACAGGGGGCAGATACGCAGTATTTT. This sequence encodes CASSLVQGADTQYF.

This rearrangement joins TRBV30 to TRBJ2-7; 7 bases are shared with TRBD2. This CDR3 has 15 amino acids. Germline values: CDR1 GTSNPN, CDR2 SVGIG (reference sequence). Trimming removed 3 bases from V and 2 bases from J; junction bases left unmatched: 10. Written as DNA, the CDR3 is TGTGCCTGGAGCCCGGGGACTATAGCTACCTACGAGCAGTACTTC. This sequence encodes CAWSPGTIATYEQYF.

The chain employs TRBV4-3 and TRBJ1-1; D remains unclear. V lost 0 bases and J lost 4, with 15 bases in between. The CDR3 spans 16 residues. Germline V gene lookup returns CDR1 LGHNA and CDR2 YSLEER. CDR3 amino acids: CASSQDIWQEATEAFF. In nucleotides, the CDR3 is TGCGCCAGCAGCCAAGATATCTGGCAGGAGGCCACTGAAGCTTTCTTT.

The chain combines TRBV28 with TRBJ2-7; D might be TRBD1 (5 bases). Per the germline V gene, CDR1 is MDHEN and CDR2 is SYDVKM. The CDR3 covers 14 residues. Trimming shortened V by 8 bases and J by 6 bases, and 20 bases separated the two germline ends. For the CDR3, the DNA is TGTGCCAGCGGCCGGTACAGGAATCAGGGCGAGCAGTACTTC. Amino acid sequence: CASGRYRNQGEQYF.